The next 30 T cell receptor beta chains were all read from a single sample in a study of blood T cell repertoires in COVID-19. The table came from immunoSEQ multiplex PCR; TCRdb's copy has only in-frame clones and leaves some out. The data show about 350,000 clones, with more than 75% seen just once and roughly 6% held by the top ten. Sequencing used peripheral blood. The receptors here all came from a woman aged 45-59 years with COVID-19, enrolled during active disease.

This chain uses TRBV11-2 with TRBJ2-7; D unclear. Trimming took 5 bases from V and 1 from J, leaving 12 bases between them. The germline V gene has CDR1 SGHAT and CDR2 FQNNGV. The CDR3 length is 14 residues. CDR3 loop: CASSQVEESYEQYF. CDR3 nucleotides: TGTGCCAGCAGCCAAGTCGAGGAATCCTACGAGCAGTACTTC. The entire variable domain, with the rest obtained from reference TRBV11-2 and TRBJ2-7, is as follows: EAGVAQSPRYKIIEKRQSVAFWCNPISGHATLYWYQQILGQGPKLLIQFQNNGVVDDSQLPKDRFSAERLKGVDSTLKIQPAKLEDSAVYLCASSQVEESYEQYFGPGTRLTVT.

This clone has only one observation. The J gene is TRBJ2-1, the V gene TRBV7-3; maybe TRBD2 (6 bases). The CDR3 has 12 amino acids. V lost 5 bases, J lost 9 bases, and 11 bases lay in between. Germline V gives CDR1 SGHTA, CDR2 FQGTGA. CDR3 region: CASSPVGGEQFF. CDR3 nucleotide sequence: TGTGCCAGCAGCCCAGTGGGGGGTGAGCAGTTCTTC. The variable domain in full, with the rest retrieved from reference TRBV7-3 and TRBJ2-1, is GAGVSQTPSNKVTEKGKYVELRCDPISGHTALYWYRQSLGQGPEFLIYFQGTGAADDSGLPNDRFFAVRPEGSVSTLKIQRTERGDSAVYLCASSPVGGEQFFGPGTRLTVL.

The chain carries TRBV3-1 (or the pseudogene TRBV3-2) and TRBJ2-2; no clear D. Trimming took off 0 bases at V and 4 bases at J, with 12 bases between the two ends. Germline V gene data show CDR1 as LGHDT and CDR2 as YNNKEL (reference sequence). The CDR3 consists of 16 residues. The CDR3 region has the DNA TGTGCCAGCAGCCAAGATATCGGTAGTTTCACCGGGGAGCTGTTTTTT. It is translated as CASSQDIGSFTGELFF.

The rearrangement links TRBV11-3 to TRBJ2-1, with TRBD2 matching over 9 bases. The germline V gene encodes CDR1 SGHNT and CDR2 YENEEA. V gave up 5 bases and J gave up 7 bases; unmatched junction bases: 12. This CDR3 contains 16 residues. The CDR3 sequence: CASSPVAGVGVNEQFF. CDR3 bases: TGTGCCAGCAGCCCAGTAGCGGGAGTGGGGGTGAATGAGCAGTTCTTC.

The chain links TRBV2 to TRBJ1-1, with D tentatively TRBD1 (5 bases). The CDR3 totals 13 residues. Between the trimmed V and J ends, which lost 6 bases and 3 bases, there was a span of 11 bases. CDR1 is SNHLY, CDR2 FYNNEI, per germline. CDR3 nucleotides: TGTGCCAGCAGACAGGAGCCCGACACTGAAGCTTTCTTT. Its translation: CASRQEPDTEAFF.

The chain combines TRBV11-3 with TRBJ2-1, with 10 nucleotides matching TRBD1. The V gene end was trimmed by 5 bases and the J gene end by 2 bases; junction bases not matched to a gene: 12. CDR1 and CDR2 (germline): SGHNT, YENEEA. This CDR3 comprises 18 residues. Here the CDR3 DNA reads TGTGCCAGCAGCCCGGACAGGGGGAGCGGGAGCGCCTACAATGAGCAGTTCTTC. Amino acid sequence: CASSPDRGSGSAYNEQFF.

The chain joins TRBV9 to TRBJ1-4; D not certain. This CDR3 contains 17 residues. The germline V gene has CDR1 SGDLS and CDR2 YYNGEE. V lost 2 bases to trimming and J lost 3 bases, with 17 bases between them. CDR3 bases: TGTGCCAGCAGCGTGGCACCGGTGTCAGCGGCTAATGAAAAACTGTTTTTT. Translated, it gives CASSVAPVSAANEKLFF.

The J gene is TRBJ1-1, the V gene TRBV7-6; tentatively, D is TRBD1 (6 bases). V was cut by 2 bases and J by 1 base, with 11 bases left in between. Germline CDR1 reads SGHVS; CDR2 reads FNYEAQ. The CDR3 consists of 15 residues. The CDR3 DNA follows: TGTGCCAGCAGCTTAAATATCAGGGGGAACACTGAAGCTTTCTTT. Protein product: CASSLNIRGNTEAFF.

As DNA, the CDR3 is TGTGCCAGCAGCGTAGGGCCTAGCGGGAGTTACGAGCAGTACTTC. Protein product: CASSVGPSGSYEQYF. This chain uses TRBV9 with TRBJ2-7, with TRBD2 matching 10 bases. Germline lookup yields CDR1 SGDLS and CDR2 YYNGEE. Trimming removed 0 bases from V and 4 bases from J; junction bases left unmatched: 4. The CDR3 extends over 15 amino acids.

Ten or more counts support this clone. The rearrangement links TRBV25-1 to TRBJ2-7; TRBD1 matches 10 bases. The CDR3 spans 14 residues. Germline CDR1 MGHDK, CDR2 SYGVNS. J lost 3 bases, V lost 5 bases, and 4 bases had no gene match. The CDR3: CASSLGQGVYEQYF. The CDR3 bases are TGTGCCAGCAGTTTAGGACAGGGGGTCTACGAGCAGTACTTC.

This chain uses TRBV18 with TRBJ2-1; no firm D call. The CDR3 contains 15 residues. The germline CDR1 and CDR2 sequences are KGHSH and LQKENI. Trimming removed 1 base from V and 0 bases from J, with 7 bases in between. Written as DNA, the CDR3 is TGTGCCAGCTCACCACTTTCCAGCTCCTACAATGAGCAGTTCTTC. This codes for CASSPLSSSYNEQFF.

The chain carries TRBV30 and TRBJ2-7, with 12 bases lining up with TRBD1. V lost 3 bases to trimming and J lost 6 bases; unmatched junction nucleotides: 9. The CDR3 length is 15 residues. Per germline, CDR1 GTSNPN and CDR2 SVGIG (reference sequence). The CDR3 DNA is TGTGCCTGGAGGAGGAGTGGGACAGGGGGCGCCGAGCAGTACTTC. Translating it yields CAWRRSGTGGAEQYF. Full variable domain (outside the CDR3, taken from reference TRBV30 and TRBJ2-7): SQTIHQWPATLVQPVGSPLSLECTVEGTSNPNLYWYRQAAGRGLQLLFYSVGIGQISSEVPQNLSASRPQDRQFILSSKKLLLSDSGFYLCAWRRSGTGGAEQYFGPGTRLTVT.

V gene TRBV7-2 combines with J gene TRBJ1-1; 7 bases are a match to TRBD1. The CDR3 spans 15 residues. J gave up 3 bases and V 5 bases, and 9 bases lay outside the gene matches. CDR1 is SGHTA, CDR2 FQGNSA, per germline. The CDR3 reads CASSHAWTGYTEAFF. The CDR3 DNA follows: TGTGCCAGCAGCCACGCCTGGACAGGTTACACTGAAGCTTTCTTT.

This clone was seen only once. The rearrangement joins TRBV29-1 to TRBJ2-7, with 7 positions matching TRBD1. Germline V gene sequence: CDR1 SQVTM, CDR2 ANQGSEA. V gave up 1 base and J gave up 4 bases; unmatched junction bases: 10. The CDR3 is 15 residues long. CDR3 sequence (DNA): TGCAGCGTTGAAGCCCCGGGACAGACGACTTACGAGCAGTACTTC. Amino acids: CSVEAPGQTTYEQYF.

V and J are TRBV2 and TRBJ1-6; D call uncertain. The germline V gene has CDR1 SNHLY and CDR2 FYNNEI. The CDR3 has 15 residues. Between the trimmed V and J ends, which lost 7 bases and 0 bases, there was a span of 10 bases. The CDR3 DNA is TGTGCCAGCAAGATAGAGAGCTCCTATAATTCACCCCTCCACTTT. Translation gives CASKIESSYNSPLHF.

The chain couples TRBV19 to TRBJ1-1; 7 bases are shared with TRBD1. With V trimmed by 7 bases and J by 0 bases, 8 bases remained unmatched. This CDR3 comprises 15 residues. The V gene's germline CDR1 is LNHDA and CDR2 SQIVND (reference sequence). The CDR3 spells CASTLVGGVNTEAFF. The CDR3 DNA follows: TGTGCCAGTACCCTAGTAGGGGGCGTGAACACTGAAGCTTTCTTT.

This chain links TRBV2 with TRBJ2-1; 9 positions agree with TRBD2. The CDR3 loop spans 16 amino acids. The V gene end was trimmed by 3 bases and the J gene end by 4 bases; junction bases not matched to a gene: 7. In germline, CDR1 is SNHLY, CDR2 FYNNEI. CDR3 nucleotides: TGTGCCAGCAGTGATCCGCCTAGCGGGAAATACAATGAGCAGTTCTTC. Its translation: CASSDPPSGKYNEQFF. The full variable domain, in which reference TRBV2 and TRBJ2-1 provide the parts outside the CDR3, is EPEVTQTPSHQVTQMGQEVILRCVPISNHLYFYWYRQILGQKVEFLVSFYNNEISEKSEIFDDQFSVERPDGSNFTLKIRSTKLEDSAMYFCASSDPPSGKYNEQFFGPGTRLTVL.

The V and J genes are TRBV5-6 and TRBJ2-7; 10 nucleotides agree with TRBD1. CDR3 length: 13 residues. Germline assignment: CDR1 SGHDT and CDR2 YYEEEE. Trimming removed 4 bases from V and 6 bases from J; junction bases left unmatched: 4. In nucleotides, the CDR3 is TGTGCCAGCAGCAGGACAGGGGGTATCGAGCAGTACTTC. Protein product: CASSRTGGIEQYF.

The chain joins TRBV5-1 to TRBJ2-1; 9 nucleotides match TRBD2. Germline V gene lookup returns CDR1 SGHRS and CDR2 YFSETQ. Trimming took 8 bases from V and 0 from J; bases not matched to a gene: 6. This CDR3 contains 15 residues. This CDR3 reads CASHSGSASYNEQFF. The CDR3 nucleotides are TGCGCCAGTCATAGCGGGAGTGCCTCCTACAATGAGCAGTTCTTC.

V is TRBV15 and J is TRBJ1-2; D not resolved. This CDR3 is 17 amino acids long. Germline CDR1 and CDR2: LNHNV and YYDKDF (reference sequence). Trimming removed 1 base at V and 3 bases at J, with 18 bases between. The CDR3 DNA sequence: TGTGCCACCAGCAGAGGGGGAGGAGGATTGGATCACTATGGCTACACCTTC. Its protein product is CATSRGGGGLDHYGYTF.

The V call is TRBV11-3, the J call TRBJ2-1, with 10 bases matching TRBD2. Losses at the gene ends were 4 bases for V and 8 bases for J; bases not matched to a gene: 8. The V gene's germline CDR1 is SGHNT and CDR2 YENEEA. The CDR3 consists of 15 residues. Written as DNA, the CDR3 is TGTGCCAGCAGCTCCAGCGGGAGGGGGGACTATGAGCAGTTCTTC. It is translated as CASSSSGRGDYEQFF.

V usage is TRBV9 and J usage is TRBJ1-2; tentatively, D is TRBD1 (6 bases). Looked up from germline, CDR1 is SGDLS and CDR2 is YYNGEE. Trimming removed 4 bases from V and 7 bases from J, with 14 bases in between. The CDR3 spans 13 residues. Here the CDR3 reads CASSSRGGAGYTF. The DNA for the CDR3 is TGTGCCAGCAGCTCCCGCGGGGGGGCTGGCTACACCTTC.

The V call is TRBV5-1, the J call TRBJ2-3; 7 bases fit TRBD1. The germline CDR1 and CDR2 sequences are SGHRS and YFSETQ. V trimming: 4 bases; J trimming: 0 bases; junction bases outside the gene matches: 5. The CDR3 is made up of 15 amino acids. CDR3 DNA sequence: TGCGCCAGCAGCCTCAGGGACAGTAGCACAGATACGCAGTATTTT. Amino acids: CASSLRDSSTDTQYF.

The rearrangement uses TRBV12-1 and TRBJ2-1; TRBD2 is the table's D call, not checked against the DNA. TRBV12-1 is marked as a pseudogene. CDR3 length: 20 amino acids. CDR3 region: CASSFNRDLGTSGFYNEQFF. In DNA, the CDR3 is TGTGCCAGCAGCTTTAACCGGGACCTTGGGACTAGCGGGTTTTACAATGAGCAGTTCTTC.

The chain couples TRBV29-1 to TRBJ2-1; 7 bases line up with TRBD2. Germline CDR1 reads SQVTM; CDR2 reads ANQGSEA. The CDR3 has 16 amino acids. V trimming: 7 bases; J trimming: 2 bases; junction bases outside the gene matches: 14. The CDR3, as DNA: TGCAGCGCGAATGGGGGACTACAATTAACCTACAATGAGCAGTTCTTC. This translates into CSANGGLQLTYNEQFF.

This rearrangement joins TRBV18 to TRBJ2-7; weak D call: TRBD2 (5 bases). Germline V CDR1 and CDR2: KGHSH, LQKENI. V was pared by 3 bases and J by 5 bases, with 23 bases between. The length of the CDR3 is 17 residues. The CDR3 loop is CASSPQLVRGNANEQYF. For the CDR3, the DNA is TGTGCCAGCTCACCCCAACTTGTCCGAGGGAATGCGAACGAGCAGTACTTC.

The chain recombines TRBV5-1 with TRBJ1-1; 9 nucleotides match TRBD1. CDR1 is SGHRS and CDR2 is YFSETQ in the germline V gene. The CDR3 is 16 amino acids. Losses at the gene ends were 8 bases for V and 5 bases for J; bases not matched to a gene: 16. This CDR3 reads CASQLGTGGSGTEAFF. The CDR3 nucleotides are TGCGCCAGTCAGCTTGGAACAGGGGGCTCGGGGACTGAAGCTTTCTTT.

This clone came up once. This chain links TRBV15 with TRBJ1-1; D possibly corresponds to TRBD1 (6 bases). The germline V gene has CDR1 LNHNV and CDR2 YYDKDF (reference sequence). The CDR3 runs to 15 residues. Trimming left V 5 bases short and J 0 bases short, with 13 bases between. The CDR3 nucleotides are TGTGCCACCAGCGACGGTCAGGGGTTGAACACTGAAGCTTTCTTT. Its protein is CATSDGQGLNTEAFF.

The V gene is TRBV6-6, the J gene TRBJ2-3, with 8 nucleotides matching TRBD2. Germline V CDR1 and CDR2: MNHNY, SVGAGI (reference sequence). The trim removed 5 bases at V and 4 bases at J, leaving 14 bases unmatched. CDR3 size: 17 residues. The CDR3 is CASSLTSGNSKSDTQYF. The DNA for the CDR3 is TGTGCCAGCAGTCTTACTAGCGGTAACTCCAAGTCAGATACGCAGTATTTT.

This clone was seen at least ten times. This rearrangement joins TRBV7-8 to TRBJ2-1, with D possibly matching TRBD2 (6 bases). The CDR3 is 16 residues long. V lost 2 bases and J 2 bases, leaving 13 bases between the germline ends. Germline V gene data show CDR1 as SGHVS and CDR2 as FQNEAQ. CDR3 coding DNA: TGTGCCAGCAGCTTATTCGCGGGGATAACCTACAATGAGCAGTTCTTC. Its translation: CASSLFAGITYNEQFF.